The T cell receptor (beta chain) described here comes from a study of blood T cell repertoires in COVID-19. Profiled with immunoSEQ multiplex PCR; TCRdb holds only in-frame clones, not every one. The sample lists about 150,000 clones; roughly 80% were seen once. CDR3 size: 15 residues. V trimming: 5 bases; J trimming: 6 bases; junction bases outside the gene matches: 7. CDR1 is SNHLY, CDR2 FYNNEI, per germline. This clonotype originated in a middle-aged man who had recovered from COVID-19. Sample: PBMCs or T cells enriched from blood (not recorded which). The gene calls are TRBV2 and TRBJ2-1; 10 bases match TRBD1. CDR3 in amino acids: CASSPRDRGGNEQFF. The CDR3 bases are TGTGCCAGCAGTCCCCGGGACAGGGGAGGCAATGAGCAGTTCTTC.